These T cell receptor beta chains were read from a single sample in a study of ipilimumab plus nivolumab after autologous stem cell transplantation. Repertoires were generated with immunoSEQ multiplex PCR, while TCRdb's copy carries only in-frame clones and drops some. The data contain 22,000 or so clones, over 65% of them singletons. Material: PBMCs, obtained in a trial of ipilimumab plus nivolumab as post-transplant consolidation. These receptors were collected from a male donor with diffuse large B-cell lymphoma. Each CDR3 is given with its conserved first and last residue. Each record gives: J gene, D gene, V gene, clone size, CDR3 protein, CDR3 DNA. D genes are given only for firm matches. The size field is filled for only some rows; it gives once, few, many or a size class.

TRBJ2-1,-,TRBV15,-,CATSRGTGPANEQFF,TGTGCCACCAGCAGAGGGACGGGGCCGGCCAATGAGCAGTTCTTC
TRBJ2-3,TRBD2,TRBV5-1,-,CASSSLERGFTDTQYF,TGCGCCAGCAGCTCCCTCGAGCGGGGGTTCACAGATACGCAGTATTTT
TRBJ1-5,-,TRBV11-2,-,CASSSGQVDQPQHF,TGTGCCAGCAGCTCCGGGCAGGTAGATCAGCCCCAGCATTTT
TRBJ2-1,-,TRBV4-3,-,CASSQSIGNNEQFF,TGCGCCAGCAGCCAATCGATCGGCAACAATGAGCAGTTCTTC
TRBJ2-5,-,TRBV29-1,-,CSVEIGGAETQYF,TGCAGCGTTGAAATAGGGGGAGCAGAGACCCAGTACTTC
TRBJ2-2,-,TRBV28,-,CASSVDSFGTGELFF,TGTGCCAGCAGTGTGGACAGCTTCGGGACCGGGGAGCTGTTTTTT
TRBJ2-7,-,TRBV11-3,-,CASSLKGATAGEQYF,TGTGCCAGCAGCTTAAAAGGTGCGACAGCCGGCGAGCAGTACTTC
TRBJ2-5,-,TRBV11-2,-,CASRPRGREQETQYF,TGTGCCAGCAGACCCCGGGGCAGGGAACAAGAGACCCAGTACTTC
TRBJ2-2,TRBD2,TRBV7-2,-,CASSLVRTSGRNTGELFF,TGTGCCAGCAGCTTAGTACGGACTAGCGGGAGAAACACCGGGGAGCTGTTTTTT
TRBJ1-1,-,TRBV5-5,-,CASSLVAGTWAEAFF,TGTGCCAGCAGCTTGGTGGCAGGGACTTGGGCTGAAGCTTTCTTT
TRBJ1-3,-,TRBV5-4,-,CASSLISGNTIYF,TGTGCCAGCAGCCTGATCTCTGGAAACACCATATATTTT
TRBJ1-1,-,TRBV7-9,-,CASSLRQGGTEAFF,TGTGCCAGCAGCTTAAGGCAGGGAGGTACTGAAGCTTTCTTT
TRBJ1-1,-,TRBV5-8,-,CASSLTANTEAFF,TGTGCCAGCAGCTTGACGGCAAACACTGAAGCTTTCTTT
TRBJ2-3,-,TRBV10-2,-,CASSESSEVDTQYF,TGCGCCAGCAGTGAGTCGAGCGAGGTAGATACGCAGTATTTT
TRBJ2-7,-,TRBV5-4,once,CASSLASSYEQYF,TGTGCCAGCAGCTTGGCGAGCTCCTACGAGCAGTACTTC
TRBJ2-1,TRBD2,TRBV29-1,-,CSVDHSGGAKYNEQFF,TGCAGCGTTGATCATAGCGGGGGGGCGAAATACAATGAGCAGTTCTTC
TRBJ2-3,TRBD2,TRBV9,few,CASSPKVGLGTDTQYF,TGTGCCAGCAGCCCCAAAGTAGGACTAGGCACAGATACGCAGTATTTT
TRBJ2-7,-,TRBV21-1,-,CANPGPLHYEQYF,TGTGCCAACCCGGGGCCGCTGCACTACGAGCAGTACTTC
TRBJ1-3,-,TRBV11-2,few,CASSLGGGTSGNTIYF,TGTGCCAGCAGCTTAGGGGGGGGGACGAGTGGAAACACCATATATTTT
TRBJ2-3,TRBD2,TRBV19,-,CASSLPAGADTQYF,TGTGCCAGTAGTCTCCCGGCGGGAGCAGATACGCAGTATTTT
TRBJ2-7,-,TRBV4-1,-,CASSPDRSSYEQYF,TGCGCCAGCAGCCCAGACAGAAGCTCCTACGAGCAGTACTTC
TRBJ2-2,TRBD2,TRBV11-3,-,CASSPRGLAGGLANTGELFF,TGTGCCAGCAGCCCCCGCGGGCTAGCGGGGGGCCTCGCGAACACCGGGGAGCTGTTTTTT
TRBJ2-5,-,TRBV29-1,-,CSVEGHRIQETQYF,TGCAGCGTTGAAGGGCACAGAATCCAAGAGACCCAGTACTTC
TRBJ1-1,-,TRBV29-1,-,CSVRENTEAFF,TGCAGCGTTCGGGAGAACACTGAAGCTTTCTTT
TRBJ1-1,-,TRBV11-2,-,CASSLAGGAEAFF,TGTGCCAGCAGCTTAGCCGGGGGAGCTGAAGCTTTCTTT
TRBJ2-5,-,TRBV5-1,-,CASSLGVTGQETQYF,TGCGCCAGCAGCTTGGGAGTTACAGGGCAAGAGACCCAGTACTTC
TRBJ1-1,-,TRBV21-1,few,CASSTGQGTSNTEAFF,TGTGCCAGCAGCACTGGACAGGGGACGTCGAACACTGAAGCTTTCTTT
TRBJ1-6,-,TRBV28,few,CASTPGTPRNSPLHF,TGTGCCAGCACCCCAGGAACGCCACGGAATTCACCCCTCCACTTT
TRBJ1-1,TRBD1,TRBV10-1,-,CASSEGTGTGIGTEAFF,TGCGCCAGCAGTGAGGGGACCGGGACAGGGATCGGCACTGAAGCTTTCTTT
TRBJ2-1,-,TRBV15,-,CATSRDYRDNEQFF,TGTGCCACCAGCAGAGATTACAGGGACAATGAGCAGTTCTTC
TRBJ2-7,-,TRBV19,-,CASSIGAAAPYEQYF,TGTGCCAGTAGTATTGGGGCGGCAGCCCCCTACGAGCAGTACTTC
TRBJ2-1,TRBD2,TRBV11-3,-,CASSRTSGSMLEQFF,TGTGCCAGCAGCCGGACTAGCGGGAGTATGCTTGAGCAGTTCTTC
TRBJ1-1,-,TRBV4-1,many,CASSQSKGEAFF,TGCGCCAGCAGCCAAAGCAAGGGAGAAGCTTTCTTT